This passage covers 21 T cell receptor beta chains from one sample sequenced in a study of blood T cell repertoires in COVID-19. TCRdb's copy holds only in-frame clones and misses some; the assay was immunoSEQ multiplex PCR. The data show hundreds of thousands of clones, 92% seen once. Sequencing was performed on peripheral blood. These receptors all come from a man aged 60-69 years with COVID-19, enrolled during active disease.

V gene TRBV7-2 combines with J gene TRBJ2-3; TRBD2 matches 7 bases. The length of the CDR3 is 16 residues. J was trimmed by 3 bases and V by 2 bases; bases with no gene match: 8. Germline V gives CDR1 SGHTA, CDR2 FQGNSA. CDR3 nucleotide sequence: TGTGCCAGCAGCTTATCAGCTAGCGGAAGGACAGATACGCAGTATTTT. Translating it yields CASSLSASGRTDTQYF. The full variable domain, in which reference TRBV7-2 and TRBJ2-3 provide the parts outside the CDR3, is GAGVSQSPSNKVTEKGKDVELRCDPISGHTALYWYRQSLGQGLEFLIYFQGNSAPDKSGLPSDRFSAERTGGSVSTLTIQRTQQEDSAVYLCASSLSASGRTDTQYFGPGTRLTVL.

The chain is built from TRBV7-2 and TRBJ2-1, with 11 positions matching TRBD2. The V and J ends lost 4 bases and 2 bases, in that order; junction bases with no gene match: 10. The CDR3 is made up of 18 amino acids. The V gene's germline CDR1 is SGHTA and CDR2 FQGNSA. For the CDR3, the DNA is TGTGCCAGCAGCTCACCCTCCCGACTAGCGGGACCCTACAATGAGCAGTTCTTC. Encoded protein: CASSSPSRLAGPYNEQFF.

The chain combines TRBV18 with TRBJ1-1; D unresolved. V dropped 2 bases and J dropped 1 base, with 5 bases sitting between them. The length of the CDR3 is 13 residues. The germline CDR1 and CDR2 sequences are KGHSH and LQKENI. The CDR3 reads CASSPVENTEAFF. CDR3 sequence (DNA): TGTGCCAGCTCACCAGTAGAGAACACTGAAGCTTTCTTT.

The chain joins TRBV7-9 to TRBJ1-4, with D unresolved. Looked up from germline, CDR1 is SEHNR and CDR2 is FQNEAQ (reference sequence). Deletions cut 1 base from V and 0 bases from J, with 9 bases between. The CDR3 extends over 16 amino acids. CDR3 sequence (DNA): TGTGCCAGCAGCTTAGGAGTAGTTGCAACTAATGAAAAACTGTTTTTT. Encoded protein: CASSLGVVATNEKLFF.

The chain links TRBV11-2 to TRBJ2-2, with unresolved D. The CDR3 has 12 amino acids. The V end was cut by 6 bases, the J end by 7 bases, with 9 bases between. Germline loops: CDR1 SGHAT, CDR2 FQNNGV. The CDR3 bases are TGTGCCAGCAGGGTAGCTGTCGGGGAGCTGTTTTTT. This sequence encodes CASRVAVGELFF.

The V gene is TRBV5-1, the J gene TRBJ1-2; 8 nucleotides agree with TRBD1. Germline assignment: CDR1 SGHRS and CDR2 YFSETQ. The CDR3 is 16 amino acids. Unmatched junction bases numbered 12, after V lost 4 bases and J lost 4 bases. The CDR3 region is CASSTSGTGGGYGYTF. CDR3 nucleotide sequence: TGCGCCAGCAGCACCTCCGGGACAGGAGGGGGCTATGGCTACACCTTC. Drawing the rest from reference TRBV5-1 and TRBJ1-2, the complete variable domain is KAGVTQTPRYLIKTRGQQVTLSCSPISGHRSVSWYQQTPGQGLQFLFEYFSETQRNKGNFPGRFSGRQFSNSRSEMNVSTLELGDSALYLCASSTSGTGGGYGYTFGSGTRLTVV.

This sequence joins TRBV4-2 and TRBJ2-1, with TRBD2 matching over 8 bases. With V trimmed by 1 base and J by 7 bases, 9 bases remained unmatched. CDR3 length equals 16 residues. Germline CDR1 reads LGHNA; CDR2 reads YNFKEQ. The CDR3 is CASSQVSAGVGNEQFF. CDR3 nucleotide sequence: TGTGCCAGCAGCCAAGTTTCAGCGGGAGTGGGGAATGAGCAGTTCTTC.

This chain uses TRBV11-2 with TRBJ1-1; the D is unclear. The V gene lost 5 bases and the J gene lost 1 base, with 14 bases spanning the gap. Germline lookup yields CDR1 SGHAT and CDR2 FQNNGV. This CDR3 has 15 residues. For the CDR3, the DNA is TGTGCCAGCAGCCCCCCCGCGCGTGAGAACACTGAAGCTTTCTTT. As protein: CASSPPARENTEAFF.

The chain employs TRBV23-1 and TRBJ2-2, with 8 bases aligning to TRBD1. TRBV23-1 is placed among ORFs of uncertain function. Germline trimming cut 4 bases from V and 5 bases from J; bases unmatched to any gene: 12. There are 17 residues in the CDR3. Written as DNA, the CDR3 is TGCGCCAGCAGTCGCCACGGGACAGGTCTATGTACCGGGGAGCTGTTTTTT. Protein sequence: CASSRHGTGLCTGELFF.

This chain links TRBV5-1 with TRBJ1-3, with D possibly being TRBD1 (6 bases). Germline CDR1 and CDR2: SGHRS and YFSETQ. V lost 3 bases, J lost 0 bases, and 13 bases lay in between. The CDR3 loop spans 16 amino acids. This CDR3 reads CASSWGTGTSGNTIYF. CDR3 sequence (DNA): TGCGCCAGCAGCTGGGGAACAGGGACCTCTGGAAACACCATATATTTT.

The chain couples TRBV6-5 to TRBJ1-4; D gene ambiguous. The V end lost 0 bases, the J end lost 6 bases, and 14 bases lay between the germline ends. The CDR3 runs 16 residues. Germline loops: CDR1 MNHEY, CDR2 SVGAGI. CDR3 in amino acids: CASSYSAWQADEKLFF. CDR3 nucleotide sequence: TGTGCCAGCAGTTACTCAGCTTGGCAGGCCGATGAAAAACTGTTTTTT.

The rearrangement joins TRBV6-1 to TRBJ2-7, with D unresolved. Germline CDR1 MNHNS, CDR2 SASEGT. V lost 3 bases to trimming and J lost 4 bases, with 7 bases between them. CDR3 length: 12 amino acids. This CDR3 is CASSEFRYEQYF. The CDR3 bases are TGTGCCAGCAGTGAGTTCAGGTACGAGCAGTACTTC.

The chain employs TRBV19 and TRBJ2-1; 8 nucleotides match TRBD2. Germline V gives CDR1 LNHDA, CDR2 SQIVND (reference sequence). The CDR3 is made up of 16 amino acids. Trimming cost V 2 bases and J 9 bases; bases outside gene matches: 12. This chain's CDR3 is CASSIRPPGGPGEQFF. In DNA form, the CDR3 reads TGTGCCAGTAGTATAAGGCCCCCGGGGGGGCCTGGTGAGCAGTTCTTC.

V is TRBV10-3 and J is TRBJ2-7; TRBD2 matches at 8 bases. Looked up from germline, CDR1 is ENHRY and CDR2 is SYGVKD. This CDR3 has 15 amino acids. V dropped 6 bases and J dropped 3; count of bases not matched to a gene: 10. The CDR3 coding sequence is TGTGCCATCAGCGGGGGGGTGGGACACAACTACGAGCAGTACTTC. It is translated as CAISGGVGHNYEQYF.

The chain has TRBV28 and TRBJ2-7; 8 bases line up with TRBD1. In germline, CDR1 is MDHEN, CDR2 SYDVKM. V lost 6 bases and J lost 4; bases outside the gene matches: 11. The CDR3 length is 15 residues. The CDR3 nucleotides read TGTGCCAGCAGCCCCCAGGCAGGGGGCAGGTACGAGCAGTACTTC. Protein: CASSPQAGGRYEQYF.

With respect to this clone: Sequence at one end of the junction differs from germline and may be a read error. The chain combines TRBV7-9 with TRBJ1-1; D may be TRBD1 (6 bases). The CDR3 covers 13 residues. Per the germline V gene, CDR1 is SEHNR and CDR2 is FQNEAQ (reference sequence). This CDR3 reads CASSLAGASEAFF. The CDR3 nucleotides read TGTGCCAGCAGTTTAGCAGGGGCATCTGAAGCTTTCTTT.

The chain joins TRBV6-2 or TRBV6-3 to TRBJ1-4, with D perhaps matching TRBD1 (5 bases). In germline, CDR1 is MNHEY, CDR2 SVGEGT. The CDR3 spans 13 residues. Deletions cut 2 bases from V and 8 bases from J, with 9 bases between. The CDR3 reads CASSYGGGEKLFF. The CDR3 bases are TGTGCCAGCAGTTACGGGGGAGGGGAAAAACTGTTTTTT.

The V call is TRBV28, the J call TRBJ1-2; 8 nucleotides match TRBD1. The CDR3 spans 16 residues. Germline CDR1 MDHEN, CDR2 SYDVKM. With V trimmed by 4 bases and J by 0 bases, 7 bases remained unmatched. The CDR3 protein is CASSSLGDRTNYGYTF. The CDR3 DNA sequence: TGTGCCAGCAGTTCCCTTGGGGACAGGACTAACTATGGCTACACCTTC.

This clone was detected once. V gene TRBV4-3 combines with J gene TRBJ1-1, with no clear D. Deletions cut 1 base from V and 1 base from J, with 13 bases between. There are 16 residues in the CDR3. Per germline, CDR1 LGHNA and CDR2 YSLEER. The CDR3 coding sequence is TGCGCCAGCAGCCAAGGTATAGTGGGAGCGAACACTGAAGCTTTCTTT. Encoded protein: CASSQGIVGANTEAFF.

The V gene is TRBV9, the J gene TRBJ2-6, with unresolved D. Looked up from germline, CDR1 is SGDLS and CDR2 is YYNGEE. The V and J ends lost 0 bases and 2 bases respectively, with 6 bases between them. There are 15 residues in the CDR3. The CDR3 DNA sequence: TGTGCCAGCAGCGTAGTAGTAGCTGGGGCCAACGTCCTGACTTTC. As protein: CASSVVVAGANVLTF.

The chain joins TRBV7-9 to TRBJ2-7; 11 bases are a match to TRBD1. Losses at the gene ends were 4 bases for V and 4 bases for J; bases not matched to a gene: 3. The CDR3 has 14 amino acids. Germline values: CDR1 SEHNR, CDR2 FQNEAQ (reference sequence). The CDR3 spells CASSSGQGAYEQYF. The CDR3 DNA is TGTGCCAGCAGCTCTGGACAGGGGGCATACGAGCAGTACTTC.